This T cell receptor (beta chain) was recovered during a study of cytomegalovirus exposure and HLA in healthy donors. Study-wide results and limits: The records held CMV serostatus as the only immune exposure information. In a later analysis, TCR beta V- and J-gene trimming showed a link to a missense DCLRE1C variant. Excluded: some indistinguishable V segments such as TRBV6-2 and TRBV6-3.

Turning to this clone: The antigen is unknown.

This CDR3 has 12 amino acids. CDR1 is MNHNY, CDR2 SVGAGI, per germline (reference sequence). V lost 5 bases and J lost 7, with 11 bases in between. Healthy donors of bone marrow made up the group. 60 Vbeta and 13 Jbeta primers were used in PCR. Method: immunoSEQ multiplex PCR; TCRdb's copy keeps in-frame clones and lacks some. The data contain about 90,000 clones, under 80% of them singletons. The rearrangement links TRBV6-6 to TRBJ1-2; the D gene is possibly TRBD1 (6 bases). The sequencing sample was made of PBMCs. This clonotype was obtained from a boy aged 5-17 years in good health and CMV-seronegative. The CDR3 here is CASSPQGSGYTF. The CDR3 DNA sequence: TGTGCCAGCAGTCCACAGGGATCTGGCTACACCTTC.